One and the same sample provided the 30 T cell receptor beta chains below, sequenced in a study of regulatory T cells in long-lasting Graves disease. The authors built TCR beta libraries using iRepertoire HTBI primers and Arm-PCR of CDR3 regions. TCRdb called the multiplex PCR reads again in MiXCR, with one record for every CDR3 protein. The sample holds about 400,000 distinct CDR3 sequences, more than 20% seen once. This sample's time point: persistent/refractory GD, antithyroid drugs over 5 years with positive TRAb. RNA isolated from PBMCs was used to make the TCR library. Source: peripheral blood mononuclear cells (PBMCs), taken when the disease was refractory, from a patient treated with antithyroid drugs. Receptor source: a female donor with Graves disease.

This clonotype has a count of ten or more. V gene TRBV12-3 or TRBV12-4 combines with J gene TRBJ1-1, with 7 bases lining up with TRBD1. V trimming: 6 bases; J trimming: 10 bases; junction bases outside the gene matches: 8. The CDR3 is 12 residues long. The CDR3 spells CASSWRGQGAFF. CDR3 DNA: TGTGCCAGCAGCTGGAGGGGGCAGGGAGCTTTCTTT.

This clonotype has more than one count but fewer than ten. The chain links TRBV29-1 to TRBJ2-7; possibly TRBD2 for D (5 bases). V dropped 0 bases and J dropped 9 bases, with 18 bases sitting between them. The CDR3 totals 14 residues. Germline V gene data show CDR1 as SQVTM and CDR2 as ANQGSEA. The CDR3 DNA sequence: TGCAGCGTTGAAGATATGAGCGGTCTGATGGTGCAGTACTTC. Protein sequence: CSVEDMSGLMVQYF.

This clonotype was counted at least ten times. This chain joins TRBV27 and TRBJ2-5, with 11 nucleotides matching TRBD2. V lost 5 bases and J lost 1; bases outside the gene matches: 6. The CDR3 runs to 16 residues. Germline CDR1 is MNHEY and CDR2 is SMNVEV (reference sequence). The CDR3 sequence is CASSVLSGRVQETQYF. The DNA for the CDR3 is TGTGCCAGCAGTGTACTTAGCGGGAGGGTCCAAGAGACCCAGTACTTC.

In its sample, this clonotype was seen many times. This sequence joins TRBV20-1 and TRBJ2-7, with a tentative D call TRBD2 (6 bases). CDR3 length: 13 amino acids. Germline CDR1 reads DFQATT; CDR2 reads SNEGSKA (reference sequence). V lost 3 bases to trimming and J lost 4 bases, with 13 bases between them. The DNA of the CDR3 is TGCAGTGCTAGCCCCTGGGAGGATTACGAGCAGTACTTC. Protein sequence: CSASPWEDYEQYF.

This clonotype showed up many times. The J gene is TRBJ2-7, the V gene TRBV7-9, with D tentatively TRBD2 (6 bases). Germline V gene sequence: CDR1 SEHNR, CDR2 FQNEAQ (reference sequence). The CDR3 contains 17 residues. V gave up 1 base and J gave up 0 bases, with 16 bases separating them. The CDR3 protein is CASSLGTLAVSSYEQYF. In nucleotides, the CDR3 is TGTGCCAGCAGCTTAGGCACTTTAGCGGTTAGCTCCTACGAGCAGTACTTC.

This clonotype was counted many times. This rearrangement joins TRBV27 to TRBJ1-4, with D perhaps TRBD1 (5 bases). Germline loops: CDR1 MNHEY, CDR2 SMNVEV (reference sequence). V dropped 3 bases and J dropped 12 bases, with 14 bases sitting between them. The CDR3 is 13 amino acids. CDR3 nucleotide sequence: TGTGCCAGCAGTTTTGCAGGGAGGAGGGAACTGTTTTTT. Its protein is CASSFAGRRELFF.

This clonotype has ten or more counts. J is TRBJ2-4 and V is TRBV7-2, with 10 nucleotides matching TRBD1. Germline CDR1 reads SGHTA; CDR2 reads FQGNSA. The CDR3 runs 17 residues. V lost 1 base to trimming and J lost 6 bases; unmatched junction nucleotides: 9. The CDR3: CASSLGRTGGLVNIQYF. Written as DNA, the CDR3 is TGTGCCAGCAGCTTAGGGCGGACAGGGGGTCTTGTAAACATTCAGTACTTC.

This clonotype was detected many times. CDR3 residues: CASSLRTGLAGTYEQYF. The DNA for the CDR3 is TGTGCCAGCAGTTTGCGCACGGGACTAGCGGGCACCTACGAGCAGTACTTC. The V call is TRBV28, the J call TRBJ2-7; 12 nucleotides line up with TRBD2. The CDR3 length is 17 residues. Germline trimming cut 3 bases from V and 2 bases from J; bases unmatched to any gene: 8. Per germline, CDR1 MDHEN and CDR2 SYDVKM.

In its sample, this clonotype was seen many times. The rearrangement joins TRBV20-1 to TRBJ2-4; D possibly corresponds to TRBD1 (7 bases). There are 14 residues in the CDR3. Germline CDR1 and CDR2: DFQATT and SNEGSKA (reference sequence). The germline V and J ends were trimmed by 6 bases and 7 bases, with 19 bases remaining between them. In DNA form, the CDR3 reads TGCAGTGCCAGATACAGGGCAGGGGGGAACATTCAGTACTTC. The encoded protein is CSARYRAGGNIQYF.

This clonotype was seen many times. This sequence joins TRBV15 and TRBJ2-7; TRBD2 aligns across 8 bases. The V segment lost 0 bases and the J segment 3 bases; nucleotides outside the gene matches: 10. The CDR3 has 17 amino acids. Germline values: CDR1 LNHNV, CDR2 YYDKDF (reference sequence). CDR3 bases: TGTGCCACCAGCAGAGATCTGCTAGCGGGTGACTTCTACGAGCAGTACTTC. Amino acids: CATSRDLLAGDFYEQYF.

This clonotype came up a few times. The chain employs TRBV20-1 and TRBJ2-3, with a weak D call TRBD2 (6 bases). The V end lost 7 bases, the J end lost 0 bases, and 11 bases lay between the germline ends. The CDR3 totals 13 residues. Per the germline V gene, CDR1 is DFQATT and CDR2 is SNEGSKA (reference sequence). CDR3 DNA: TGCAGTGTTTCTAGCGCGAGCACAGATACGCAGTATTTT. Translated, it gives CSVSSASTDTQYF.

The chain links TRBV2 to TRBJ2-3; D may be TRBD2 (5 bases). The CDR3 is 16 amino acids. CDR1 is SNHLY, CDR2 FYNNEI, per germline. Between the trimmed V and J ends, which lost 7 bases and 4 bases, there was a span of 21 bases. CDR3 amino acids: CASKFAGGVRADTQYF. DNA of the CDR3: TGTGCCAGCAAATTTGCGGGCGGAGTACGGGCAGATACGCAGTATTTT.

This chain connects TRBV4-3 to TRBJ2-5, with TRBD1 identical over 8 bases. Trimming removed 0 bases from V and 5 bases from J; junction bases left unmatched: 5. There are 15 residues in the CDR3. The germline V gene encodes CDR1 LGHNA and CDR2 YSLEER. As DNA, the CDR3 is TGCGCCAGCAGCCAAGAGACAGGGGTAAGGGAGACCCAGTACTTC. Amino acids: CASSQETGVRETQYF.

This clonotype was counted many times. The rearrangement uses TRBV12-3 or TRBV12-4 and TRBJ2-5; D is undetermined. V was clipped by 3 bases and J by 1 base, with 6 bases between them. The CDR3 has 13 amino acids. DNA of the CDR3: TGTGCCAGCAGTTTGGTCCGCCAAGAGACCCAGTACTTC. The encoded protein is CASSLVRQETQYF.

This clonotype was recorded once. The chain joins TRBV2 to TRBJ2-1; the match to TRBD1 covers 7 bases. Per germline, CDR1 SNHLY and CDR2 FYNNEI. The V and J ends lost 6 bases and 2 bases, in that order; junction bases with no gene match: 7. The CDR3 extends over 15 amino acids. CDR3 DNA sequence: TGTGCCAGCAGGAAAAGTAGGGGGCCCTACAATGAGCAGTTCTTC. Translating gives CASRKSRGPYNEQFF.

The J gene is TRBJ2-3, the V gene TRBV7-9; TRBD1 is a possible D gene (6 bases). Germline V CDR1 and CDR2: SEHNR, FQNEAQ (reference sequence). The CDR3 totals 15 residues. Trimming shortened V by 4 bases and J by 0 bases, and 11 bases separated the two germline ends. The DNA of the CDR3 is TGTGCCAGCAGCTCCAACAGGGATAGCACAGATACGCAGTATTTT. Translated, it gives CASSSNRDSTDTQYF.

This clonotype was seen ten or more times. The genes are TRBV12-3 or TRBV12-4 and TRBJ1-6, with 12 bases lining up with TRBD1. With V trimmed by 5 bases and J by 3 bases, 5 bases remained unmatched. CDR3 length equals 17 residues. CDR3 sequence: CASSPGTGGIYNSPLHF. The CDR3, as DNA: TGTGCCAGCAGTCCCGGGACAGGGGGCATCTATAATTCACCCCTCCACTTT.

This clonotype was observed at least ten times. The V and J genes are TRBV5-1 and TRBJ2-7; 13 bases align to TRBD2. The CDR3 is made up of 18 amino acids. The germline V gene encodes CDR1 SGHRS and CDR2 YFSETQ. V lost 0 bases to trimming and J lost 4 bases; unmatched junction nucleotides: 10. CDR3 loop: CASSLARTSGRTKYEQYF. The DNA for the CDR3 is TGCGCCAGCAGCTTGGCCCGGACTAGCGGGAGAACGAAATACGAGCAGTACTTC.

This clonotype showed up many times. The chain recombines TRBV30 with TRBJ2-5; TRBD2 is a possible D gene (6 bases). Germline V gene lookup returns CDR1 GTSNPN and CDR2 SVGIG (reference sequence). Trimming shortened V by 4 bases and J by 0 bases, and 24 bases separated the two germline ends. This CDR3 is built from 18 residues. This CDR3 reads CAWNPLYLGGSYQETQYF. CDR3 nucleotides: TGTGCCTGGAACCCGCTGTATCTGGGGGGATCGTACCAAGAGACCCAGTACTTC. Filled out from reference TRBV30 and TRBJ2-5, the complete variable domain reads SQTIHQWPATLVQPVGSPLSLECTVEGTSNPNLYWYRQAAGRGLQLLFYSVGIGQISSEVPQNLSASRPQDRQFILSSKKLLLSDSGFYLCAWNPLYLGGSYQETQYFGPGTRLLVL.

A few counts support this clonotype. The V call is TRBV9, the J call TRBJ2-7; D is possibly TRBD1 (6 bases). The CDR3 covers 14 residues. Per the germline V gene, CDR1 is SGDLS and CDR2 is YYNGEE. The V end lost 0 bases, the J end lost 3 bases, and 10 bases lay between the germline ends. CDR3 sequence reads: CASSVGSDSYEQYF. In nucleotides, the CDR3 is TGTGCCAGCAGCGTAGGCTCGGACAGCTACGAGCAGTACTTC.

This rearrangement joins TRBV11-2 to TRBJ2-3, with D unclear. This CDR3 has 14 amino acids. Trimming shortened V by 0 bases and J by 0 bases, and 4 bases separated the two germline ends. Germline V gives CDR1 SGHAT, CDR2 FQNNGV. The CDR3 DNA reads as TGTGCCAGCAGCTTAGAGGGGAGCACAGATACGCAGTATTTT. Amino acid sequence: CASSLEGSTDTQYF.

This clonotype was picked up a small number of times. The CDR3 DNA reads as TGTGCCAGCGGGAACGGGGATCAAGAGACCCAGTACTTC. The encoded protein is CASGNGDQETQYF. The chain combines TRBV7-3 with TRBJ2-5; the D gene is possibly TRBD2 (5 bases). CDR3 length equals 13 residues. The germline gives CDR1 SGHTA, CDR2 FQGTGA. Trimming stripped 8 bases from V and 2 bases from J, with 12 bases between.

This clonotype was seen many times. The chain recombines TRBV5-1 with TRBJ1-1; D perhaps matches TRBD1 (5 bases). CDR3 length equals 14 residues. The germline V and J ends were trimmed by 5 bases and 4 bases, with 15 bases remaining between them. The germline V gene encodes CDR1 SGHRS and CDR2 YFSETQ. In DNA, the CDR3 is TGCGCCAGCAGGTTGTATGTGGGACGCACTGAAGCTTTCTTT. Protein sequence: CASRLYVGRTEAFF.

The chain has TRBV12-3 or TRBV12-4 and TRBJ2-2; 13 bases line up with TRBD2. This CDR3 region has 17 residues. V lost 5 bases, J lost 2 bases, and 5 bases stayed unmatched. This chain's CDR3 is CASSPTSGRLNTGELFF. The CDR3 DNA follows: TGTGCCAGCAGTCCGACTAGCGGGAGGCTAAACACCGGGGAGCTGTTTTTT.

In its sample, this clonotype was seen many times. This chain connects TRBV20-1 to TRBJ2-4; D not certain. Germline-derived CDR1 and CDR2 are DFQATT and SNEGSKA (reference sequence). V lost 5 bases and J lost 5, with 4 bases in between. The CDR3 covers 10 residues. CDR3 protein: CSAPQNIQYF. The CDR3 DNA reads TGCAGTGCTCCTCAAAACATTCAGTACTTC.

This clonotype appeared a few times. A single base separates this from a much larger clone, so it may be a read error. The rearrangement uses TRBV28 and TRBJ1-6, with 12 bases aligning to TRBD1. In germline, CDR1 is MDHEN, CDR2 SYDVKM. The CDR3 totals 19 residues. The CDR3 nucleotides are TGTGCCAGCAGGACCGGGACAGGGGGCGTGGTATCCTATAATCCACCCCTCCACTTT. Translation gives CASRTGTGGVVSYNPPLHF.

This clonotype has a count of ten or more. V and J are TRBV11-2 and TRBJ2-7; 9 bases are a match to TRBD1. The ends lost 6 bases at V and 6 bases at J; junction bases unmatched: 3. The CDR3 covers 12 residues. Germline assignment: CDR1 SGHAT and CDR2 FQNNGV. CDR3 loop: CASSWTGAEQYF. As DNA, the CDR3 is TGTGCCAGCAGTTGGACAGGGGCCGAGCAGTACTTC.

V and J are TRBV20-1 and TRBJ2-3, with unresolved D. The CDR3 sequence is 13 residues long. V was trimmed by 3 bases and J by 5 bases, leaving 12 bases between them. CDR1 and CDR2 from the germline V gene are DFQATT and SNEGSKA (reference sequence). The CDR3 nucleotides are TGCAGTGCTAGGCCAGACCCTGAAGATACGCAGTATTTT. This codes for CSARPDPEDTQYF.

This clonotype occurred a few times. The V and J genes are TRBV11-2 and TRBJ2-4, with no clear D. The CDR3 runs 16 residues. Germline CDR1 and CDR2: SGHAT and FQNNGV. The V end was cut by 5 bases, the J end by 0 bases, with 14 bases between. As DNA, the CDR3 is TGTGCCAGCAGCCCAACTTCGACCGTAGCCAAAAACATTCAGTACTTC. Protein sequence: CASSPTSTVAKNIQYF.

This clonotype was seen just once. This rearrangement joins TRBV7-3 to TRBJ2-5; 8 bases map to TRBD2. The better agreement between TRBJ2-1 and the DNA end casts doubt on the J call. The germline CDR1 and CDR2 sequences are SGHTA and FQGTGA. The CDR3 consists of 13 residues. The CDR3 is CASSRTSNNEQFF. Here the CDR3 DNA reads TGTGCCAGCAGCAGGACTAGCAACAATGAGCAGTTCTTC.